These 4 T cell receptor beta chains share one sample of origin, sequenced in a study of blood T cell repertoires in COVID-19. The protocol was immunoSEQ multiplex PCR, while the TCRdb copy is restricted to in-frame clones and leaves out a portion. The sample includes approximately 87,000 clones, more than 85% of them seen just once. What was sequenced was peripheral blood. Receptors were obtained from a man aged 65-85 years with active or convalescent COVID-19.

CDR3 sequence reads: CASSQTGAGDTEAFF. CDR3 coding DNA: TGTGCCAGCAGCCAAACAGGGGCCGGGGACACTGAAGCTTTCTTT. The chain links TRBV3-1 (or the pseudogene TRBV3-2) to TRBJ1-1; the match to TRBD1 covers 7 bases. The germline CDR1 and CDR2 sequences are LGHDT and YNNKEL (reference sequence). Germline trimming cut 2 bases from V and 3 bases from J; bases unmatched to any gene: 6. The CDR3 runs to 15 residues.

The V and J genes are TRBV6-5 and TRBJ1-5, with D unclear. CDR1 and CDR2 from the germline V gene are MNHEY and SVGAGI. The CDR3 is made up of 15 amino acids. Trimming took 7 bases from V and 0 from J, leaving 13 bases between them. CDR3: CASNAGSNSNQPQHF. For the CDR3, the DNA is TGTGCCAGCAATGCAGGATCGAATAGCAATCAGCCCCAGCATTTT.

This rearrangement joins TRBV5-1 to TRBJ1-1, with a tentative D call TRBD1 (5 bases). Germline assignment: CDR1 SGHRS and CDR2 YFSETQ. The CDR3 covers 16 residues. Trimming took 3 bases from V and 4 from J, leaving 19 bases between them. In nucleotides, the CDR3 is TGCGCCAGCAGCTCGGGGACGGGACTTAGGGGCACTGAAGCTTTCTTT. Translating gives CASSSGTGLRGTEAFF.

The chain has TRBV3-1 (or the pseudogene TRBV3-2) and TRBJ1-1; a weak D match, TRBD1 (5 bases). In germline, CDR1 is LGHDT, CDR2 YNNKEL (reference sequence). The CDR3 extends over 14 amino acids. V was shortened by 1 base and J by 5 bases, with 11 bases between the two germline ends. Written as DNA, the CDR3 is TGTGCCAGCAGCCAAGTAGGGGATAGGACTGAAGCTTTCTTT. It encodes CASSQVGDRTEAFF.